This T cell receptor beta chain was identified during a study of PD-1 blockade in classical Hodgkin lymphoma. General observations from the study: It was reported that newly diagnosed patients had less baseline TCR diversity than healthy donors.

Every patient relapsed after autologous stem cell transplantation, and brentuximab vedotin exposure varied. Comment on this clone: Its antigen is as yet unknown.

Libraries were prepared by immunoSEQ multiplex PCR; TCRdb keeps only in-frame clonotypes and omits some of them. The sample includes some 60,000 clones, 80% to 90% of them seen just once. CDR3 length: 19 residues. Per germline, CDR1 LNHNV and CDR2 YYDKDF (reference sequence). The ends were cut back, 0 bases at V and 7 bases at J, with 24 bases in the middle. The sequence was collected from a human donor with classical Hodgkin lymphoma. The chain couples TRBV15 to TRBJ1-4, with D possibly matching TRBD1 (6 bases). Sequenced here: peripheral blood mononuclear cells (PBMCs), sampled at baseline. The CDR3 region is CATSRESGPGAYLGEKLFF. CDR3 bases: TGTGCCACCAGCAGAGAATCGGGCCCGGGGGCGTACCTTGGTGAAAAACTGTTTTTT.